The 23 T cell receptor beta chains in this list originate from one sample, sequenced in a study of cytomegalovirus exposure and HLA in healthy donors. The primer mix had 60 Vbeta and 13 Jbeta primers. This table comes from immunoSEQ multiplex PCR, and its TCRdb copy is limited to in-frame clones, with some not included. Altogether some 180,000 clones are present, 80% being singletons, with the ten largest covering 1.5% to 2%. The sample consisted of PBMCs. The receptor set was obtained from a woman younger than 45 in good health and CMV-seronegative.

The chain couples TRBV6-1 to TRBJ1-3, with D maybe TRBD1 (5 bases). Trimming took 1 base from V and 0 from J, leaving 13 bases between them. CDR3 length: 17 residues. The germline V gene encodes CDR1 MNHNS and CDR2 SASEGT. DNA of the CDR3: TGTGCCAGCAGTGAAGTGACAGCTCCGTACTCTGGAAACACCATATATTTT. Protein: CASSEVTAPYSGNTIYF.

This clone appeared a single time. The DNA for the CDR3 is TGTGCCAGCAGCCCCCCGGGGGCCTACAATGAGCAGTTCTTC. Encoded protein: CASSPPGAYNEQFF. V usage is TRBV9 and J usage is TRBJ2-1, with TRBD2 as a possible D gene (6 bases). Trimming shortened V by 4 bases and J by 2 bases, and 10 bases separated the two germline ends. The CDR3 is 14 amino acids. Germline CDR1 reads SGDLS; CDR2 reads YYNGEE.

This chain uses TRBV5-4 with TRBJ1-2; TRBD1 agrees at 12 bases. Germline loops: CDR1 SGHNT, CDR2 YYREEE (reference sequence). The trim removed 3 bases at V and 4 bases at J, leaving 4 bases unmatched. CDR3 length equals 15 residues. The CDR3 sequence is CASSSRDRGLYGYTF. The CDR3 nucleotides are TGTGCCAGCAGCTCCCGGGACAGGGGGCTCTATGGCTACACCTTC.

The chain joins TRBV30 to TRBJ1-1; D unresolved. The CDR3 contains 11 residues. Trimming stripped 5 bases from V and 3 bases from J, with 7 bases between. CDR1 is GTSNPN, CDR2 SVGIG, per germline (reference sequence). The CDR3 DNA is TGTGCCTGGGTCGAGTACACTGAAGCTTTCTTT. It specifies CAWVEYTEAFF.

The chain joins TRBV19 to TRBJ2-1; D not resolved. Looked up from germline, CDR1 is LNHDA and CDR2 is SQIVND (reference sequence). Deletions cut 2 bases from V and 2 bases from J, with 25 bases between. This CDR3 has 20 residues. The CDR3 DNA is TGTGCCAGTAGTATACCCCCTCAGGTGGGCGCTCATGTCCCCTACAATGAGCAGTTCTTC. Translated, it gives CASSIPPQVGAHVPYNEQFF.

The chain uses TRBV4-2 and TRBJ1-1; 7 nucleotides match TRBD1. The CDR3 extends over 13 amino acids. The V gene's germline CDR1 is LGHNA and CDR2 YNFKEQ. The V segment lost 6 bases and the J segment 2 bases; nucleotides outside the gene matches: 3. CDR3 in amino acids: CASRGQLNTEAFF. DNA of the CDR3: TGTGCCAGCAGGGGACAGTTAAACACTGAAGCTTTCTTT.

This clone was counted a single time. The rearrangement joins TRBV6-1 to TRBJ2-7; 8 bases align to TRBD2. Trimming at V came to 6 bases and at J to 1 base, leaving 8 bases not matched to a gene. The germline V gene has CDR1 MNHNS and CDR2 SASEGT. The CDR3 totals 15 residues. In nucleotides, the CDR3 is TGTGCCAGCAGGCGACTAGCGCCGTCTTCCTACGAGCAGTACTTC. Amino acids: CASRRLAPSSYEQYF.

V is TRBV15 and J is TRBJ1-2; D unclear. Germline V gene data show CDR1 as LNHNV and CDR2 as YYDKDF (reference sequence). V was trimmed by 0 bases and J by 3 bases, leaving 8 bases between them. CDR3 size: 14 residues. DNA of the CDR3: TGTGCCACCAGCAGAGATAGAGGAGACTATGGCTACACCTTC. Encoded protein: CATSRDRGDYGYTF. The whole variable domain, remainder taken from reference TRBV15 and TRBJ1-2, is DAMVIQNPRYQVTQFGKPVTLSCSQTLNHNVMYWYQQKSSQAPKLLFHYYDKDFNNEADTPDNFQSRRPNTSFCFLDIRSPGLGDTAMYLCATSRDRGDYGYTFGSGTRLTVV.

J is TRBJ2-7 and V is TRBV14, with a tentative D call TRBD1 (5 bases). Trimming removed 4 bases at V and 7 bases at J, with 14 bases between. CDR1 is SGHDN and CDR2 is FVKESK in the germline V gene. This CDR3 contains 13 residues. CDR3 bases: TGTGCCAGCAGCCGATCGACAGTTACGGAGCAGTACTTC. The encoded protein is CASSRSTVTEQYF.

The V gene is TRBV11-2, the J gene TRBJ1-1; D is perhaps TRBD1 (6 bases). Per the germline V gene, CDR1 is SGHAT and CDR2 is FQNNGV. Between the trimmed V and J ends, which lost 3 bases and 8 bases, there was a span of 16 bases. The CDR3 consists of 14 residues. The CDR3 DNA sequence: TGTGCCAGCAGCTTTGGCGGGGGGCTCAGAGAAGCTTTCTTT. Residues: CASSFGGGLREAFF.

The chain recombines TRBV19 with TRBJ1-1; 10 bases map to TRBD1. The CDR3 runs 14 residues. Trimming at V came to 5 bases and at J to 6 bases, leaving 6 bases not matched to a gene. Per germline, CDR1 LNHDA and CDR2 SQIVND (reference sequence). The CDR3 nucleotides are TGTGCCAGTAGTCCCCGGGACAGGGGCGCTGAAGCTTTCTTT. This codes for CASSPRDRGAEAFF.

The genes are TRBV5-1 and TRBJ2-5; D is possibly TRBD1 (6 bases). Germline values: CDR1 SGHRS, CDR2 YFSETQ. The V and J ends lost 0 bases and 7 bases respectively, with 13 bases between them. The CDR3 loop spans 14 amino acids. CDR3 DNA: TGCGCCAGCAGCTTGGACAGGGTCTCCGGGACCCAGTACTTC. Residues: CASSLDRVSGTQYF.

This chain uses TRBV6-1 with TRBJ2-4; no firm D call. Germline V CDR1 and CDR2: MNHNS, SASEGT. There are 14 residues in the CDR3. V gave up 0 bases and J gave up 10 bases, with 13 bases separating them. In nucleotides, the CDR3 is TGTGCCAGCAGTGAAGCCCCTGGCAGTGCTATTCAGTACTTC. It encodes CASSEAPGSAIQYF.

This clone has a single count. The chain recombines TRBV19 with TRBJ1-2, with a weak D call TRBD1 (5 bases). With 7 bases removed from V and 5 bases from J, the gap between germline ends came to 11 bases. The CDR3 is made up of 12 amino acids. Germline lookup yields CDR1 LNHDA and CDR2 SQIVND (reference sequence). CDR3 region: CASTKEGYGYTF. CDR3 DNA sequence: TGTGCCAGTACTAAGGAGGGGTATGGCTACACCTTC. Complete variable domain (other parts from reference TRBV19 and TRBJ1-2): DGGITQSPKYLFRKEGQNVTLSCEQNLNHDAMYWYRQDPGQGLRLIYYSQIVNDFQKGDIAEGYSVSREKKESFPLTVTSAQKNPTAFYLCASTKEGYGYTFGSGTRLTVV.

The chain uses TRBV6-4 and TRBJ1-4, with a possible D match to TRBD1 (6 bases). Per germline, CDR1 MRHNA and CDR2 SNTAGT. The CDR3 extends over 14 amino acids. The V gene lost 6 bases and the J gene lost 11 bases, with 19 bases spanning the gap. The CDR3 region is CASRSLRGRGKLFF. The DNA for the CDR3 is TGTGCCAGCAGAAGCCTCAGGGGCAGAGGGAAACTGTTTTTT.

The chain carries TRBV30 and TRBJ1-2; D unclear. Germline CDR1 is GTSNPN and CDR2 is SVGIG (reference sequence). The CDR3 is made up of 12 amino acids. V dropped 1 base and J dropped 2 bases, with 5 bases sitting between them. The CDR3 here is CAWSGQNYGYTF. As DNA, the CDR3 is TGTGCCTGGAGTGGGCAGAACTATGGCTACACCTTC. The entire variable domain, with the rest obtained from reference TRBV30 and TRBJ1-2, is as follows: SQTIHQWPATLVQPVGSPLSLECTVEGTSNPNLYWYRQAAGRGLQLLFYSVGIGQISSEVPQNLSASRPQDRQFILSSKKLLLSDSGFYLCAWSGQNYGYTFGSGTRLTVV.

The rearrangement uses TRBV12-5 and TRBJ2-7, with TRBD1 matching over 9 bases. CDR1 and CDR2 from the germline V gene are LGHNT and FRNRAP. The ends lost 5 bases at V and 1 base at J; junction bases unmatched: 3. The CDR3 has 14 amino acids. The CDR3 sequence: CASGIGTGSYEQYF. Here the CDR3 DNA reads TGTGCTAGTGGTATCGGGACAGGGTCCTACGAGCAGTACTTC. The full variable domain, rest sourced from reference TRBV12-5 and TRBJ2-7, is DARVTQTPRHKVTEMGQEVTMRCQPILGHNTVFWYRQTMMQGLELLAYFRNRAPLDDSGMPKDRFSAEMPDATLATLKIQPSEPRDSAVYFCASGIGTGSYEQYFGPGTRLTVT.

The chain recombines TRBV11-2 with TRBJ2-3, with a weak D call TRBD1 (5 bases). The V gene lost 0 bases and the J gene lost 7 bases, with 14 bases spanning the gap. Looked up from germline, CDR1 is SGHAT and CDR2 is FQNNGV. The CDR3 is 15 amino acids. The CDR3 nucleotides read TGTGCCAGCAGCTTAGACCCTTTGACAGCCCATACGCAGTATTTT. This codes for CASSLDPLTAHTQYF.

The sample holds one count of this clone. The rearrangement joins TRBV10-2 to TRBJ1-5; 7 positions agree with TRBD1. CDR3 length: 18 amino acids. J gave up 0 bases and V 2 bases, and 10 bases lay outside the gene matches. From germline, CDR1 is WSHSY and CDR2 SAAADI. The CDR3 nucleotides are TGCGCCAGCAGTGAGAGGAAGGGGGCTATTTATAGCAATCAGCCCCAGCATTTT. Protein: CASSERKGAIYSNQPQHF.

This chain connects TRBV7-3 to TRBJ2-3; a weak D match, TRBD1 (6 bases). Germline V gene data show CDR1 as SGHTA and CDR2 as FQGTGA. Trimming left V 5 bases short and J 2 bases short, with 8 bases between. The CDR3 is made up of 13 amino acids. Written as DNA, the CDR3 is TGTGCCAGCAGCCAGGGGTACACAGATACGCAGTATTTT. Translated: CASSQGYTDTQYF.

The chain uses TRBV30 and TRBJ2-7; weak D call: TRBD2 (7 bases). CDR3 length: 15 amino acids. Germline CDR1 GTSNPN, CDR2 SVGIG (reference sequence). V was pared by 0 bases and J by 5 bases, with 17 bases between. In DNA, the CDR3 is TGTGCCTGGAGTGTAGTCCGTGGGGGGGCCCACGAGCAGTACTTC. Its translation is CAWSVVRGGAHEQYF.

This clone was observed a few times. Within the sample, other DNA sequences also encode this same CDR3. The chain combines TRBV6-5 with TRBJ1-2; 7 positions agree with TRBD1. Trimming at V came to 0 bases and at J to 4 bases, leaving 2 bases not matched to a gene. The CDR3 has 14 amino acids. Germline V CDR1 and CDR2: MNHEY, SVGAGI. The CDR3 DNA reads TGTGCCAGCAGTTACTCAGGGACAGCCTATGGCTACACCTTC. Translating gives CASSYSGTAYGYTF.

The V gene is TRBV19, the J gene TRBJ1-6, with TRBD1 matching over 7 bases. The CDR3 spans 14 residues. The germline CDR1 and CDR2 sequences are LNHDA and SQIVND (reference sequence). Losses at the gene ends were 6 bases for V and 4 bases for J; bases not matched to a gene: 3. CDR3 in amino acids: CASRQTGYNSPLHF. Here the CDR3 DNA reads TGTGCCAGTAGACAGACAGGGTATAATTCACCCCTCCACTTT.